This entry features one T cell receptor (beta chain) sequence. No cognate antigen has been identified for it. The input lacks base qualities; no much larger clone sits a single base away. This sample was taken from a study of T cells in pancreatic ductal adenocarcinoma (dated 2017 in TCRdb). With regard to the full study: Seeking insight into the adaptive T-cell response that arises naturally, the researchers examined how many CD8+ T cells infiltrated tumors of resected pancreatic ductal adenocarcinoma, where they sat, and what features they had, alongside the same properties of suppressive cells. Study-wide conclusions, independent of this receptor: T-cell clonality did not differ significantly between tumor and blood, with mean clonality around 0.11 in tumors and 0.065 to 0.09 in blood. Compared with tumor samples, blood samples had more total productive templates and about 7.5-fold more unique clonotypes. Since most people with pancreatic cancer show up with disease that cannot be operated on, the resected cohort was biased toward the minority who had early-stage disease. Comparisons of clonality between tumor and blood may be biased because tumors are enriched in CD45RO+ effector T cells rather than naive T cells, which biases the comparison toward lower diversity.

TCR beta CDR3 regions were amplified from genomic DNA using the immunoSEQ hsTCRB kit. High-throughput TRB CDR3 sequencing was performed on an Illumina HiSeq system. Processing in the source paper ran as follows. The immunoSEQ software was used to analyze sequencing reads, and nonproductive sequences containing premature stops or frame-shifts were excluded. Clonality of the repertoire was calculated as one minus Shannon entropy normalized by log2 of the number of unique productive sequences. The table comes from immuneACCESS by way of TCRdb, which keeps in-frame sequences with V and J called. Part of the clones is missing from these tables; in studies checked, under half for an unresolved V gene and the rest for unknown reasons. V and J calls and clone size are as listed in that table; D and trimming were resolved from the DNA. This sample gives roughly 100,000 clones in total; around 96% of them show up just once. The top ten clones comprise approximately 3.1% of the sample.

The pancreatic ductal adenocarcinoma patients who were selected had gone through surgery without receiving any neoadjuvant therapy. Peripheral blood was collected in heparin tubes, and PBMCs were then isolated from the blood with a histopaque density gradient and cryopreserved in about 9.7% DMSO. Using the DNeasy Blood and Tissue Kit along with Proteinase K and RNase treatment, genomic DNA was extracted from over 5 PBMC specimens and about nine flash-frozen tumor specimens. The germline V end is reduced by 3 bases and the J end by 5 bases; junction bases left unmatched: 7. The germline V gene yields SGDLS for CDR1 and YYNGEE for CDR2. Including cysteine and phenylalanine, the CDR3 has 14 amino acids. The kept DNA is CDR3 alone, 42 bases in frame from the first base.

This TCR came from a human donor with pancreatic ductal adenocarcinoma. This chain joins TRBV9 to TRBJ2-5; TRBD1 fits 7 bases in the junction. The specimen was PBMCs. The nucleotide sequence is given as TGTGCCAGCAGCGCGACAGGGCGGACGGAGACCCAGTACTTC. Its protein product is CASSATGRTETQYF.